The 7 T cell receptor beta chains presented below share a single source sample, sequenced in a study of blood T cell repertoires in COVID-19. Some clones are missing from TCRdb's copy, which holds only in-frame ones; the method was immunoSEQ multiplex PCR. This sample has about 180,000 clones, with 70% to 85% found just once. The material sequenced was peripheral blood. These receptors were taken from a woman aged 80 or older with acute or convalescent COVID-19.

CDR3 protein: CAWRTSGRNEQFF. CDR3 sequence (DNA): TGTGCCTGGAGGACTAGCGGGAGGAATGAGCAGTTCTTC. The genes are TRBV30 and TRBJ2-1; 13 bases are shared with TRBD2. Trimming cost V 3 bases and J 7 bases; bases outside gene matches: 0. Germline lookup yields CDR1 GTSNPN and CDR2 SVGIG (reference sequence). CDR3 length: 13 amino acids. The complete variable domain, with remaining parts taken from reference TRBV30 and TRBJ2-1, reads SQTIHQWPATLVQPVGSPLSLECTVEGTSNPNLYWYRQAAGRGLQLLFYSVGIGQISSEVPQNLSASRPQDRQFILSSKKLLLSDSGFYLCAWRTSGRNEQFFGPGTRLTVL.

CDR3 DNA: TGTGCCAGCAGTAAGGGAGTTTCCTCCTACAATGAGCAGTTCTTC. This codes for CASSKGVSSYNEQFF. The genes are TRBV11-3 and TRBJ2-1, with a tentative D call TRBD2 (5 bases). Between the trimmed V and J ends, which lost 6 bases and 0 bases, there was a span of 12 bases. The germline V gene has CDR1 SGHNT and CDR2 YENEEA. The CDR3 runs to 15 residues.

The rearrangement uses TRBV12-3 or TRBV12-4 and TRBJ2-7; D unclear. There are 12 residues in the CDR3. The ends were cut back, 3 bases at V and 2 bases at J, with 5 bases in the middle. The CDR3 DNA sequence: TGTGCCAGCAGTTTGTCCACCTACGAGCAGTACTTC. Translated: CASSLSTYEQYF.

This sequence joins TRBV7-6 and TRBJ2-5, with 11 bases identical to TRBD2. There are 17 residues in the CDR3. With 0 bases clipped from V and 1 base from J, the junction kept 4 bases outside the gene matches. Germline CDR1 reads SGHVS; CDR2 reads FNYEAQ. The CDR3 is CASSLAPSGGIQETQYF. CDR3 nucleotide sequence: TGTGCCAGCAGCTTAGCCCCTAGCGGGGGGATCCAAGAGACCCAGTACTTC. Supplemented by reference TRBV7-6 and TRBJ2-5, the full variable domain reads GAGVSQSPRYKVTKRGQDVALRCDPISGHVSLYWYRQALGQGPEFLTYFNYEAQQDKSGLPNDRFSAERPEGSISTLTIQRTEQRDSAMYRCASSLAPSGGIQETQYFGPGTRLLVL.

The chain is built from TRBV7-2 and TRBJ1-6; 9 positions agree with TRBD1. Trimming cost V 6 bases and J 2 bases; bases outside gene matches: 2. The CDR3 has 15 residues. Per the germline V gene, CDR1 is SGHTA and CDR2 is FQGNSA. The CDR3 sequence: CASRGDRAYNSPLHF. In nucleotides, the CDR3 is TGTGCCAGCAGGGGGGACAGGGCCTATAATTCACCCCTCCACTTT.

This rearrangement joins TRBV6-5 to TRBJ1-6; possibly TRBD1 for D (5 bases). With 5 bases removed from V and 6 bases from J, the gap between germline ends came to 14 bases. Germline assignment: CDR1 MNHEY and CDR2 SVGAGI. The CDR3 runs 15 residues. Here the CDR3 DNA reads TGTGCCAGCAGTCTCCAGGGAAGTAGTAATTCACCCCTCCACTTT. Its protein is CASSLQGSSNSPLHF.

The V and J genes are TRBV7-8 and TRBJ2-2; D might be TRBD1 (5 bases). Trimming pared 5 bases from V and 0 bases from J, leaving 10 bases between. The length of the CDR3 is 15 residues. Germline CDR1 and CDR2: SGHVS and FQNEAQ. The CDR3 bases are TGTGCCAGCAGCCGAGGACACGCGAACACCGGGGAGCTGTTTTTT. It is translated as CASSRGHANTGELFF. The full variable domain, completed using reference TRBV7-8 and TRBJ2-2, is GAGVSQSPRYKVAKRGQDVALRCDPISGHVSLFWYQQALGQGPEFLTYFQNEAQLDKSGLPSDRFFAERPEGSVSTLKIQRTQQEDSAVYLCASSRGHANTGELFFGEGSRLTVL.